This T cell receptor beta chain was identified in a study of beta chain features in type 1 diabetes. Whole-study findings and limits: Across all four CD4+ subsets, people with type 1 diabetes showed modestly shorter TCRB CDR3s. Healthy donors had naive, central memory and Treg TCRB repertoires that appeared less similar than those seen among patients.

To note about this clone: Its specificity is unknown.

Central memory, naive, regulatory and stem cell-like memory CD4+ cells were sorted by CD45RO/CCR7/CD25/CD127/CD95/CD27. Investigators reverse transcribed all isolated RNA, so they sequenced expressed TCRB transcripts. The table came from immunoSEQ multiplex PCR; TCRdb's copy has only in-frame clones and leaves some out. The sample has 600,000 or so clones; around 12% are singletons. With V trimmed by 3 bases and J by 0 bases, 2 bases remained unmatched. The CDR3 sequence is 14 residues long. CDR1 ENHRY and CDR2 SYGVKD come from the germline V gene. The receptor was derived from a man under 40 with type 1 diabetes. Sequencing used naive CD4+ T cells from blood. The V gene is TRBV10-3, the J gene TRBJ2-7; 7 nucleotides match TRBD1. In nucleotides, the CDR3 is TGTGCCATCAGTGAAAGGGACAGCTCCTACGAGCAGTACTTC. Translating it yields CAISERDSSYEQYF.